The entry that follows covers one T cell receptor (beta chain) sequence. The antigen is undetermined. The record originates from a study of PD-1 blockade in classical Hodgkin lymphoma. Study outcomes and limitations: Repertoires differed for reasons still undefined, possibly disease activity or prior therapy. As was reported, newly diagnosed patients showed lower baseline TCR diversity than healthy donors did. Prior to therapy, complete responders displayed diversity much like that of newly diagnosed patients. By C4D1, CD4+ diversity increased significantly, especially in complete responders.

Assay: immunoSEQ multiplex PCR; the TCRdb copy retains only in-frame clones and omits some. The sample yields under 60,000 clones, just under 75% seen once. In germline, CDR1 is SGHVS, CDR2 FNYEAQ. The CDR3 loop spans 16 amino acids. Trimming took 1 base from V and 3 from J; bases not matched to a gene: 3. Each of the patients experienced relapse following autologous stem cell transplantation, and their brentuximab vedotin exposure differed. The sequence came from a human donor with classical Hodgkin lymphoma. The genes are TRBV7-6 and TRBJ2-7, with 13 bases fitting TRBD2. Sequences were derived from peripheral blood mononuclear cells (PBMCs), sampled before the second cycle of nivolumab. Written as DNA, the CDR3 is TGTGCCAGCAGCTTAGGGGGGACTAGCGGGATCTACGAGCAGTACTTC. It is translated as CASSLGGTSGIYEQYF.